This T cell receptor (beta chain) was documented in a study of blood T cells in healthy people across ages. The authors ran a second PCR of about 7 to 11 cycles using a sample-barcoded 5' primer and a J-beta primer mix. Each cDNA molecule, via a template-switch adaptor with 12 random nucleotides, was tagged. TCRdb reanalysed the 5' RACE reads using MiXCR and keeps one entry per CDR3 protein. The sample lists over a million distinct CDR3 sequences; roughly 45% were seen once. Study-wide results and limits: With unsorted PBMCs, a conclusive comparison of naive versus antigen-experienced cells was not possible.

Per sample, extraction of total RNA gave at least 5 micrograms in every case. For this clonotype: The antigen is undetermined.

This receptor was taken from a woman aged 55-69 years in good health. The sample comprised blood.

The CDR3 loop is CASSLAPGTSGTDTQYF. The CDR3 DNA reads TGTGCCAGCAGCTTAGCGCCTGGGACTAGCGGCACAGATACGCAGTATTTT. The chain links TRBV7-9 to TRBJ2-3, with 10 bases that match TRBD2. This CDR3 spans 17 amino acids. Trimming cost V 0 bases and J 1 base; bases outside gene matches: 4. Germline V CDR1 and CDR2: SEHNR, FQNEAQ (reference sequence).